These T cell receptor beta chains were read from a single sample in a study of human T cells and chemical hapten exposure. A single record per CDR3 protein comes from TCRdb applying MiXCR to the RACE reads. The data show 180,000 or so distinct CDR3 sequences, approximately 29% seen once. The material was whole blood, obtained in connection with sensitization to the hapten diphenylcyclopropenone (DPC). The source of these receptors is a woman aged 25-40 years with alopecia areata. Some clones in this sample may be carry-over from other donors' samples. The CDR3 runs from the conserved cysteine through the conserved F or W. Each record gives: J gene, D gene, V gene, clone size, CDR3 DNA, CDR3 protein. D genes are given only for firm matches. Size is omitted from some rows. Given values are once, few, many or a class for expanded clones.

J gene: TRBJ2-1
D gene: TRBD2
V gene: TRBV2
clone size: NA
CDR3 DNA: TGTGCCAGCAGTGAGACTAGCGGGAGGAATGAGCAGTTCTTC
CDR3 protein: CASSETSGRNEQFF

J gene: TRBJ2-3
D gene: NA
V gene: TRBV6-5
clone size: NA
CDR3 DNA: TGTGCCAGCAGTCAGATAGGCACAGATACGCAGTATTTT
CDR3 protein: CASSQIGTDTQYF

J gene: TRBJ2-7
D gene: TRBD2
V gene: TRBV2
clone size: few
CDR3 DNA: TGTGCCAGTAAGACTAGCGGGGTTGCCTACGAGCAGTACTTC
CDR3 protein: CASKTSGVAYEQYF

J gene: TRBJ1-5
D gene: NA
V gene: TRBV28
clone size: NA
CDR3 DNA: TGTGCCAGCAGTCCCAATAATATTCAGCCCCAGCATTTT
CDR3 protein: CASSPNNIQPQHF

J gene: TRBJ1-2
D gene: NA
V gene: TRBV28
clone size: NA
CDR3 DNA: TGTGCCAGCAGTTCCAGACAGCTTGGCTACACCTTC
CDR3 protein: CASSSRQLGYTF

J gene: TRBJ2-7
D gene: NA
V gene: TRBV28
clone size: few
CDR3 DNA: TGTGCCAGCAGGACGGACAGCGAGCAGTACTTC
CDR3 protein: CASRTDSEQYF

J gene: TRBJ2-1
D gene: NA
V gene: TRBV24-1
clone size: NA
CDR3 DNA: TGTGCCACCAGCAACCCCCCCCCCGAGGGGCGTCCCAATGAGCAGTTCTTC
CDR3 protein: CATSNPPPEGRPNEQFF

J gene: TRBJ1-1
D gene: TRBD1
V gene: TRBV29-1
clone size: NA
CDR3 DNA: TGCAGCGTACAGGGGTTTTTGACTGAAGCTTTCTTT
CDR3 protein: CSVQGFLTEAFF

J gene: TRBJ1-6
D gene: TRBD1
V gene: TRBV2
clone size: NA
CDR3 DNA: TGTGCCAGCAGGGCGGCAGGGGGGGAGGGTTCACCCCTCCACTTT
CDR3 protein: CASRAAGGEGSPLHF

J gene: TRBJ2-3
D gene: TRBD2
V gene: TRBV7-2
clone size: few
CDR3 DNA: TGTGCCAGCAGCCAGAGGACTAGCGGGAGGCCAGATACGCAGTATTTT
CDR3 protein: CASSQRTSGRPDTQYF